This TCR beta chain was sequenced in a study of technical replicates of blood from several donors. Sequencing used immunoSEQ multiplex PCR; TCRdb keeps in-frame clones, though not all of them. The sample holds approximately 75,000 clones, 97% seen once. Per germline, CDR1 SGHRS and CDR2 YFSETQ. The CDR3 has 20 residues. V shed 4 bases and J 4 bases; nucleotides not matched to a gene: 23. Sequencing used T cells isolated from PBMCs. The receptor comes from a human donor in good health. The rearrangement joins TRBV5-1 to TRBJ2-1; 7 bases agree with TRBD2. CDR3 region: CASSNVGFDRREAEYNEQFF. CDR3 coding DNA: TGCGCCAGCAGCAATGTGGGTTTTGACAGACGGGAGGCTGAGTACAATGAGCAGTTCTTC.